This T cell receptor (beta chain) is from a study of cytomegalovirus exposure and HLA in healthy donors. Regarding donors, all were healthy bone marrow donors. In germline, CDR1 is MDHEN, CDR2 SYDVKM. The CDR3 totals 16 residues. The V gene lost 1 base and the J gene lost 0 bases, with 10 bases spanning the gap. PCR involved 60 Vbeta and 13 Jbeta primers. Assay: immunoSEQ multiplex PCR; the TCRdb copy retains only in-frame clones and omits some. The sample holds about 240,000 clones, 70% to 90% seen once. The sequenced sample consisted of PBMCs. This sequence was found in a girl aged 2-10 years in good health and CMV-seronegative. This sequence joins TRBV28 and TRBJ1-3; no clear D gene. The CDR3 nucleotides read TGTGCCAGCAGTTTATCTGGGCTTATCTCTGGAAACACCATATATTTT. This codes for CASSLSGLISGNTIYF.